These 14 T cell receptor beta chains originate from one sample sequenced in a study of cytomegalovirus exposure and HLA in healthy donors. The PCR had 60 Vbeta and 13 Jbeta primers. Assay used: immunoSEQ multiplex PCR; TCRdb lists only in-frame clones, some missing. The repertoire has roughly 120,000 clones, 81% of them found once; the top ten carry approximately 2.2%. The specimen sequenced was PBMCs. The receptors originated from a woman aged 40 to 50 in good health and CMV-seronegative.

The chain recombines TRBV4-2 with TRBJ1-2; TRBD1 aligns across 7 bases. This CDR3 has 17 residues. Germline V lookup: CDR1 LGHNA, CDR2 YNFKEQ. V lost 6 bases and J lost 1; bases outside the gene matches: 14. CDR3 sequence reads: CASSTKTGTAINYGYTF. The CDR3 DNA is TGTGCCAGCAGTACCAAAACCGGGACAGCGATTAACTATGGCTACACCTTC.

This clone was counted a few times. The chain is built from TRBV10-3 and TRBJ2-7, with D perhaps matching TRBD1 (5 bases). CDR3 length equals 13 residues. Germline V gene sequence: CDR1 ENHRY, CDR2 SYGVKD. Trimming removed 1 base from V and 5 bases from J, with 9 bases in between. DNA of the CDR3: TGTGCCATCAGTGAGTACGAGACAGACGAGCAGTACTTC. The encoded protein is CAISEYETDEQYF.

Turning to this clone: This CDR3 is also generated by other DNA sequences in the sample. This chain connects TRBV7-7 to TRBJ1-1; D is uncertain. Trimming took 3 bases from V and 0 from J, leaving 5 bases between them. This CDR3 spans 13 amino acids. Germline V gene lookup returns CDR1 SSHAT and CDR2 FNYEAQ (reference sequence). The CDR3 loop is CASSLRLNTEAFF. As DNA, the CDR3 is TGTGCCAGCAGCTTGAGGTTGAACACTGAAGCTTTCTTT.

As regards this clone: Other DNA sequences in this specimen translate into the identical CDR3. The V and J genes are TRBV11-3 and TRBJ2-1; D is possibly TRBD2 (6 bases). Trimming stripped 1 base from V and 2 bases from J, with 9 bases between. The length of the CDR3 is 15 residues. Germline loops: CDR1 SGHNT, CDR2 YENEEA. CDR3 amino acids: CASSLARGTYNEQFF. DNA for the CDR3: TGTGCCAGCAGCTTAGCGCGGGGAACCTACAATGAGCAGTTCTTC.

The chain joins TRBV6-1 to TRBJ1-5, with a possible D match to TRBD1 (5 bases). Germline CDR1 reads MNHNS; CDR2 reads SASEGT. This CDR3 comprises 13 residues. Trimming pared 6 bases from V and 7 bases from J, leaving 13 bases between. The DNA for the CDR3 is TGTGCCAGCAGCGAAAGACACAGGCAGCCCCAGCATTTT. It codes for CASSERHRQPQHF.

The CDR3 here is CASSDRDSAHEQYF. The CDR3 bases are TGCGCCAGCAGTGATAGAGACAGCGCGCACGAGCAGTACTTC. This chain joins TRBV10-2 and TRBJ2-5, with a possible D match to TRBD1 (5 bases). Gene TRBJ2-7 matches the end of the DNA better, so the J call may be wrong. Germline CDR1 WSHSY, CDR2 SAAADI. This CDR3 has 14 residues.

The chain has TRBV4-2 and TRBJ2-1; 12 bases match TRBD2. Germline loops: CDR1 LGHNA, CDR2 YNFKEQ. J was trimmed by 8 bases and V by 0 bases; bases with no gene match: 11. The length of the CDR3 is 18 residues. CDR3 sequence: CASSQDWLAGGPGDEQFF. The DNA for the CDR3 is TGTGCCAGCAGCCAAGATTGGCTAGCGGGGGGGCCAGGGGATGAGCAGTTCTTC.

The chain couples TRBV19 to TRBJ1-2, with D perhaps matching TRBD1 (5 bases). V was clipped by 7 bases and J by 5 bases, with 20 bases between them. Germline V CDR1 and CDR2: LNHDA, SQIVND (reference sequence). The length of the CDR3 is 15 residues. CDR3: CASNGPGTPDYGYTF. CDR3 nucleotides: TGTGCCAGTAACGGGCCCGGGACTCCAGATTATGGCTACACCTTC.

This clone was seen a handful of times. The V call is TRBV2, the J call TRBJ1-5; no clear D gene. V lost 6 bases to trimming and J lost 0 bases, with 12 bases between them. Germline assignment: CDR1 SNHLY and CDR2 FYNNEI. The CDR3 sequence is 15 residues long. CDR3 DNA sequence: TGTGCCAGCAGCGAGCAGGATTATAGCAATCAGCCCCAGCATTTT. The encoded protein is CASSEQDYSNQPQHF.

V is TRBV5-1 and J is TRBJ2-3; possibly TRBD1 for D (6 bases). The germline V and J ends were trimmed by 0 bases and 1 base, with 15 bases remaining between them. This CDR3 has 17 residues. Germline V gene lookup returns CDR1 SGHRS and CDR2 YFSETQ. CDR3 loop: CASSLVFTDSGTDTQYF. CDR3 nucleotide sequence: TGCGCCAGCAGCTTGGTATTTACGGACAGTGGCACAGATACGCAGTATTTT.

This clone has a single count. The chain uses TRBV2 and TRBJ2-2; no clear D gene. The V gene lost 2 bases and the J gene lost 1 base, with 5 bases spanning the gap. The CDR3 runs 14 residues. Germline V gene sequence: CDR1 SNHLY, CDR2 FYNNEI. The CDR3: CASSERRNTGELFF. Written as DNA, the CDR3 is TGTGCCAGCAGTGAACGGAGGAACACCGGGGAGCTGTTTTTT. Full variable domain (remainder filled in from reference TRBV2 and TRBJ2-2): EPEVTQTPSHQVTQMGQEVILRCVPISNHLYFYWYRQILGQKVEFLVSFYNNEISEKSEIFDDQFSVERPDGSNFTLKIRSTKLEDSAMYFCASSERRNTGELFFGEGSRLTVL.

This clone came up a few times. The chain couples TRBV5-1 to TRBJ1-2; D gene ambiguous. Germline V gene data show CDR1 as SGHRS and CDR2 as YFSETQ. The CDR3 consists of 13 residues. V shed 4 bases and J shed 4 bases, with 11 bases lying between them. DNA for the CDR3: TGCGCCAGCAGCCCAGGACGGGGCTATGGCTACACCTTC. Translation gives CASSPGRGYGYTF.

The chain is built from TRBV28 and TRBJ2-1; maybe TRBD2 (6 bases). The CDR3 spans 13 residues. Trimming left V 10 bases short and J 4 bases short, with 14 bases between. Germline V CDR1 and CDR2: MDHEN, SYDVKM. CDR3 sequence: CATMRGLYNEQFF. The CDR3, as DNA: TGTGCCACCATGCGGGGACTTTACAATGAGCAGTTCTTC.

The chain combines TRBV28 with TRBJ2-2; possibly TRBD2 for D (5 bases). With 6 bases removed from V and 4 bases from J, the gap between germline ends came to 12 bases. Germline values: CDR1 MDHEN, CDR2 SYDVKM. This CDR3 is built from 14 residues. The CDR3 protein is CASRGSVGTGELFF. The CDR3 bases are TGTGCCAGCAGGGGGAGTGTGGGCACCGGGGAGCTGTTTTTT.